This T cell receptor (beta chain) was profiled in a study of molecular identifiers for immune sequencing clone quantification (dated 2018 in TCRdb). About the full investigation: For a replicate experiment, RNA from around 20,000 or 100,000 naive CD8 T cells was divided into five aliquots, of which four were sequenced. This methods study benchmarked molecular-identifier clustering-based TCR repertoire sequencing (MIDCIRS) and TCR RNA copy counting, using CD8 T cells to do so. What the authors observed across the whole study: Spiked-in Jurkat TCR RNA equal to a single cell's worth was reported to be detectable even within one million naive CD8 T cells. When barcode sub-clustering was left out, chimeric consensus sequences inflated TCR diversity, with chimeras reaching as high as 47%. Spiked-in Jurkat TCR RNA (10 copies' worth), which is not part of the donor repertoire, was contained in the naive libraries. In CMV-specific effector cells, clones with more than 20 RNA copies contained over 97% of molecules, whereas in naive cells such clones contained under 1% of molecules. About 3 recovered TCR RNA copies per cell were obtained by modeling, versus around 9.8 by digital PCR, implying a capture efficiency of approximately 30%. Highly expanded clone sizes could be underestimated because identical TCR molecules may share a barcode.

The trim is 3 bases for V and 3 bases for J, with a gap of 10 bases between the germline ends. According to the germline V gene, CDR1 reads SGHDT and CDR2 reads YYEEEE. From the cysteine up to the phenylalanine, the CDR3 has a length of 13 residues. Of the read, only the CDR3 DNA is kept; its 39 bases are in frame from base 1. Library method: PCR. TCRdb shows the sequencer as Illumina HiSeq 4000. Bulk TCR libraries were made following a previously described method, with the TCR primers given in Table S5. The Qiagen AllPrep DNA/RNA kit was used to purify total RNA. Before any analysis, reads coming from multiple sequencing runs of the same library were combined into one pool. From the authors' description of their analysis: Reads were retained only if an exact TCR constant sequence was present, and the retained reads were trimmed to 150 nt and grouped according to their 12-nt molecular barcodes. Reads within each barcode group were sub-clustered using a 15% Levenshtein threshold, and quality-weighted consensus sequences were constructed for each RNA molecule. Non-functional sequences were removed, as were lower-count sequences one edit away from another. Barcode sub-clusters with fewer than 20% of the maximum read count were removed, based on fitting two negative binomial distributions. TCRdb reprocessed the public reads (quality trimming at Q25 with fastp, clone calling with MiXCR) and kept in-frame beta chains. CDR3 protein duplicates are merged, each entry listing the most common genes and DNA. TCRdb, rather than the study authors, made the V and J calls. Recorded for this sample are about 510,000 distinct CDR3 sequences; about 21% of them occurred a single time. Of the sample, approximately 0.84% falls within the top ten clones.

Worth noting for this clonotype: Its target antigen remains unknown. The record has no base qualities; no much larger clone is one base away.

Naive CD8 T cell libraries were made from about 20,000 to 1,000,000 sorted cells using 10%, 30% or 50% of purified RNA. On a BD FACSAria II, naive CD8 T cells were FACS-sorted as CD8+CD4-CCR7+CD45RA+ and collected into RLT Plus buffer. To test detection sensitivity, Jurkat RNA equivalent to under 12 TCR copies was spiked into samples of roughly 18,000-1,100,000 naive CD8 T cells. CD8 T cells were enriched using RosetteSep CD8+ T Cell Enrichment Cocktail and Ficoll-Paque, and the enriched cells then underwent ACK red cell lysis. The origin of this receptor is a human donor in good health. Some libraries in this study had Jurkat cell RNA spiked in. Sequencing was done on a sample of naive CD8+ T cells from blood, with Jurkat cell RNA spiked in. Reading the label with the study, this specimen's cell subset or site is: FACS-sorted CD8+CD4-CCR7+CD45RA+ naive T cells. Recombination joined TRBV5-6 with TRBJ2-7, and TRBD1 may be the D gene, going by 6 matching bases. CDR3 loop: CASSYGQFYEQYF. The DNA sequence is as follows: TGTGCCAGCAGCTACGGACAGTTCTACGAGCAGTACTTC.